This record covers a single T cell receptor (beta chain). Its recognized antigen is unknown. No base quality values were provided; no much bigger clone lies one nucleotide off. This sample is part of a study of blood T cells in healthy people across ages (dated by TCRdb to between 2014 and 2017). The study in broad terms: In model experiments, roughly one uniquely barcoded TCR beta cDNA molecule per two T cells was captured by template switching. Age-related changes in TCR beta repertoire diversity were measured in the study by deep sequencing normalized with unique cDNA molecular identifiers. The donors were divided into four age groups: young (average around 17 years), middle-aged (under 40), aged (approximately 59) and long-lived (roughly 82). To avoid experimental bias, donors of different ages were randomly spread across the sequencing lanes. Two additional independent replicas of 1 million unique cDNA reads from the same blood draw were analyzed for two donors (one aged 18 to 30 and one aged 80 or older). Paper-wide results and their limitations: As age increased, observed TCR beta diversity per million T cells dropped in a roughly linear way, and a significant reduction was already evident by age about 40. There was a strong correlation between observed TCR beta diversity and the percentage of naive T cells measured by flow cytometry. Estimates of total diversity based on one million sequenced T cells were considered lower bounds and underestimates. Since profiling was done on bulk unsorted PBMCs, naive and antigen-experienced compartments could not be conclusively compared. The long-lived group showed more naive CD4+ T cells, fewer expanded clones and increased TCR diversity than the aged group, suggesting age selection. Donor CMV infection status was unknown, potentially confounding age-related changes in expanded clonotypes.

The library was generated by 5' RACE. Sequencing was performed on an Illumina HiSeq 2500. A second roughly 7 to 11 cycle PCR used a sample-barcoded 5' primer and a J-beta primer mix. A unique molecular identifier was introduced onto each TCR beta cDNA molecule by a template-switch 5' adaptor carrying 12 random nucleotides. Each sample yielded at least 2.5 million CDR3-containing paired-end reads. First-strand cDNA was synthesized from all RNA with the Mint cDNA synthesis kit, primed by a TRBC-specific oligonucleotide. Following uracil-DNA glycosylase treatment, a first 18-cycle PCR with universal primers M1SS and BC2_uni_R was performed on all cDNA. Per the authors' processing: Each sample was normalized by randomly selecting 1 million high-quality reads, each carrying a distinct molecular identifier. Reads with shared molecular identifiers were discarded instead of being binned into consensus sequences. MiTCR, run with a Q25 quality threshold and the strictest error-elimination algorithm, handled CDR3 identification, clonotype clustering and error correction. A nonparametric unseen species model with Euler transformation was used to estimate a lower bound on total TCR beta diversity. The public reads were quality trimmed at Q25 with fastp and then assembled into clones with MiXCR by TCRdb, keeping productive beta chains. Entries are consolidated by CDR3 protein sequence, retaining the most common genes and DNA. TCRdb, not the original authors, processed these V and J calls. The sample table shows roughly 680,000 distinct CDR3 sequences, and over 45% are seen once. Together, the top ten hold roughly 34% of the sample.

CDR1 and CDR2 were assigned from the germline V gene (reference sequence) as LGHDT and YNNKEL. Relative to germline, V is 7 bases shorter and J is 0 bases shorter, with 11 bases between their ends. From its cysteine to its phenylalanine, the CDR3 spans 14 amino acids. The kept DNA is CDR3 alone, 42 bases in frame from the first base. Systemically healthy Caucasian individuals from Russia, 35 to 40 in total and aged about 6 to 90 years, were included as donors. Roughly 10 milliliters of peripheral blood were collected from each donor into EDTA-treated Vacutainer tubes. Ficoll-Paque density-gradient centrifugation was used to isolate PBMCs, with at least 6 million obtained per sample. Total RNA, at least 6 micrograms per sample, was extracted from PBMCs with Trizol reagent. Naive CD45RAhigh/CD27high T cell percentages were measured by flow cytometry on a PBMC aliquot from every donor.

This sequence originates from a woman aged 55-75 years in good health. Sequencing was carried out using blood. The chain uses TRBV3-1 and TRBJ2-3; the best D guess is TRBD1, with 7 bases matching. The nucleotides are TGTGCCAGCACGACAGGGAGGAGCACAGATACGCAGTATTTT. Translated, it reads CASTTGRSTDTQYF.